The source of this TCR beta chain is a study of T-cell reconstitution after alpha-beta-depleted transplantation in children. Trimming pared 4 bases from V and 2 bases from J, leaving 16 bases between. The CDR3 runs 15 residues. CDR1 is SQVTM and CDR2 is ANQGSEA in the germline V gene. Study-wide points: TCRbeta diversity was high at day 60 in some patients (a result of surviving recipient T cells and thymic progenitors). T-cell counts and diversity at one year following transplant were attributed mainly to newly produced T cells. Several hundred rapidly expanded clones from non-depleted graft cells reportedly supplied alpha-beta T cells about two months post-transplant.

This clonotype came up a few times. Its specificity is unknown. The library targeted TCRbeta and was prepared with unique molecular identifiers. From the PCR reads, TCRdb called clonotypes with MiXCR, one entry per CDR3 protein. The sample yields about 98,000 distinct CDR3 sequences, about 22% seen once. The TCR sequence derives from a boy aged 2 to 10 with acute lymphoblastic leukemia, due to receive a stem cell transplant. This chain links TRBV29-1 with TRBJ2-3; D remains ambiguous. Here the sequenced sample was PBMCs, taken before TCRalphabeta/CD19-depleted stem cell transplant. CDR3 sequence: CSVAGGNPSTDTQYF. The CDR3 bases are TGCAGCGTTGCCGGCGGAAACCCCTCCACAGATACGCAGTATTTT.